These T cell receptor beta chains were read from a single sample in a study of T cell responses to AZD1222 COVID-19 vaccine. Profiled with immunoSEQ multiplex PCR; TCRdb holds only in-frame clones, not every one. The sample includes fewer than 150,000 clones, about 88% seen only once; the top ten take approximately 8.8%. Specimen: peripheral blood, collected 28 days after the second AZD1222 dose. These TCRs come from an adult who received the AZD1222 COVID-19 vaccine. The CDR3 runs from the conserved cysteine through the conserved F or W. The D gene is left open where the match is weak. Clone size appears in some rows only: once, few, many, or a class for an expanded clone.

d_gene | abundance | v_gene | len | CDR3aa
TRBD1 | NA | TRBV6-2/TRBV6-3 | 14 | CASSPDRGNSPLHF
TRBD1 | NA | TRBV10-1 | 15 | CASSESTGAYSEAFF
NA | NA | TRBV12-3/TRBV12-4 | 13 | CASKNRVPEKLFF
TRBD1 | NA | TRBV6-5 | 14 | CASSRQGRLEEQYF
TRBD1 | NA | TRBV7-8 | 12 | CASSQGGQPQHF
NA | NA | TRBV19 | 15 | CASSSLGVLTDTQYF
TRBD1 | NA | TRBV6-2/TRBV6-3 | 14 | CASSHGTALYGYTF
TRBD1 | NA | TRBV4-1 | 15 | CASSQWTGRNYGYTF
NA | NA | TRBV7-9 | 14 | CASSLKGGNQPQHF
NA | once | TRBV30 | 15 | CAWSIGPSEHYGYTF
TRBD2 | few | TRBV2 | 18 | CASSDGGWRARGSYEQYF
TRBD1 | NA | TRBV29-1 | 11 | CSADRGTEAFF
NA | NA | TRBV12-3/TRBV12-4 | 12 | CASSLRGHLIYF
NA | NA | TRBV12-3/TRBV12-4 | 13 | CASSSQHGYGYTF
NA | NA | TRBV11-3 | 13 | CASSLDRASPLHF
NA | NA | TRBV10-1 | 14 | CASSESRDWMEQFF
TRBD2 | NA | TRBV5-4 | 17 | CASSRGRASGSTDTQYF
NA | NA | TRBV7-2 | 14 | CASSLSRGDQPQHF
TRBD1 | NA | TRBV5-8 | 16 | CASSIRQGRGNQPQHF
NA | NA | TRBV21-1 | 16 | CASSTGSSGRVHEQYF
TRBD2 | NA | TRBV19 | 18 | CASSIGRLAGITYNEQFF
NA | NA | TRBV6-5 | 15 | CASSPAVGDDSPLHF
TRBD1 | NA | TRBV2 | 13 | CASIRDRNTEAFF
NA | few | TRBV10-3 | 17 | CAISDLGGAPARDEQFF
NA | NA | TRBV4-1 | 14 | CASSPARLHSPLHF
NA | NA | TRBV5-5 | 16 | CASSLASGGSSGGYTF
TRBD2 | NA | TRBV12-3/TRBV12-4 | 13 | CAGRRGAPYEQYF
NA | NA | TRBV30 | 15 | CASIGTAPFNYGYTF
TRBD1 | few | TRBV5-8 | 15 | CASSSDRGINSPLHF
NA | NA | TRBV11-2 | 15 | CASKIETHRGAEQFF
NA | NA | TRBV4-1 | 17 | CASSQGPGGIRGQPQHF
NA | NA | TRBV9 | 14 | CASSVAVGGDGYTF
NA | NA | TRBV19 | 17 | CASSMIPPSDIRYGYTF
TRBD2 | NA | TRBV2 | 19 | CASSEWAARLAGGTYEQYF
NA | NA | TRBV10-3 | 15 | CASLMNPTGATEAFF
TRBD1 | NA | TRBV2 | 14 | CASVFWDRAEKLFF
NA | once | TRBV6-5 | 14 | CASSQTGGDQPQHF
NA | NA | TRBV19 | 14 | CASTPGSYNSPLHF
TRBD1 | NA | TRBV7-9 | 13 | CASSADTGDEQYF
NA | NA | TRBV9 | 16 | CASSVAGGEWSYEQYF
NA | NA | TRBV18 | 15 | CASSPMGTSNTEAFF
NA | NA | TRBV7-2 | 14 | CASSLAGTVYEQYF
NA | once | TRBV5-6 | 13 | CASSLSREGGYTF
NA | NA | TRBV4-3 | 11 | CASSQGVFAFF
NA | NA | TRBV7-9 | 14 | CASSLYGAPYGYTF
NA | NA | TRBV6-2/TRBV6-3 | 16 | CASSSRETGPNQPQHF
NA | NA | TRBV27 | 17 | CASSLLSGAQNTGELFF
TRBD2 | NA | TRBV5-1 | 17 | CASSPQLGSGTYNEQFF
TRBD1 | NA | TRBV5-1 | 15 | CASSTGQGGIGELFF
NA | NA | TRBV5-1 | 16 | CASSLEGPENNQPQHF
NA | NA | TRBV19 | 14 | CASVDIYSNQPQHF
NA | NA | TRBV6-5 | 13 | CASDPQGGEKLFF
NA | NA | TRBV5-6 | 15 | CASSPRMLPGNTIYF
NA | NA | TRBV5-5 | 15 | CASRLSLDSYNEQFF